Following are 5 T cell receptor beta chains from one sample sequenced in a study of PD-1 blockade in classical Hodgkin lymphoma. The assay was immunoSEQ multiplex PCR, and TCRdb's table has in-frame clones only and misses some. The data show 75,000 to 100,000 clones, roughly 81% seen once. Every single patient, without exception, relapsed after autologous stem cell transplantation, and brentuximab vedotin exposure varied. The material was peripheral blood mononuclear cells (PBMCs), obtained before the second cycle of nivolumab. Receptor source: a human donor with classical Hodgkin lymphoma.

The chain recombines TRBV5-1 with TRBJ2-7; 11 positions match TRBD2. J was trimmed by 3 bases and V by 3 bases; bases with no gene match: 2. Germline CDR1 is SGHRS and CDR2 is YFSETQ. The CDR3 loop spans 14 amino acids. This CDR3 reads CASSSTSGSYEQYF. CDR3 sequence (DNA): TGCGCCAGCAGCTCTACTAGCGGGAGCTACGAGCAGTACTTC.

The chain has TRBV7-2 and TRBJ1-2; D unresolved. The CDR3 length is 18 residues. Germline V gene sequence: CDR1 SGHTA, CDR2 FQGNSA. Trimming cost V 1 base and J 4 bases, with 22 bases left between them. The CDR3 sequence: CASSLVAKDRYNIYGYTF. The CDR3 coding sequence is TGTGCCAGCAGCTTAGTCGCGAAGGACCGTTACAATATCTATGGCTACACCTTC.

The V call is TRBV6-1, the J call TRBJ2-1; D is unresolved. This CDR3 has 12 amino acids. CDR1 and CDR2 (germline): MNHNS, SASEGT. Trimming removed 2 bases from V and 4 bases from J, with 3 bases in between. The CDR3 is CASSEPYNEQFF. In DNA, the CDR3 is TGTGCCAGCAGTGAACCTTACAATGAGCAGTTCTTC.

The chain couples TRBV7-9 to TRBJ2-5, with 8 bases aligning to TRBD1. This CDR3 comprises 16 residues. Germline V lookup: CDR1 SEHNR, CDR2 FQNEAQ (reference sequence). Trimming took 1 base from V and 3 from J; bases not matched to a gene: 7. The CDR3 coding sequence is TGTGCCAGCAGCTTAGTGGGGGCAGGGGGCGAAGAGACCCAGTACTTC. Amino acids: CASSLVGAGGEETQYF.

The V and J genes are TRBV29-1 and TRBJ2-1, with 8 bases matching TRBD1. This CDR3 contains 18 residues. The V gene end was trimmed by 6 bases and the J gene end by 1 base; junction bases not matched to a gene: 17. CDR1 is SQVTM, CDR2 ANQGSEA, per germline. Here the CDR3 reads CSVLPGQGSSRSYNEQFF. The DNA of the CDR3 is TGCAGCGTGCTCCCCGGACAGGGTTCTAGTAGATCCTACAATGAGCAGTTCTTC.